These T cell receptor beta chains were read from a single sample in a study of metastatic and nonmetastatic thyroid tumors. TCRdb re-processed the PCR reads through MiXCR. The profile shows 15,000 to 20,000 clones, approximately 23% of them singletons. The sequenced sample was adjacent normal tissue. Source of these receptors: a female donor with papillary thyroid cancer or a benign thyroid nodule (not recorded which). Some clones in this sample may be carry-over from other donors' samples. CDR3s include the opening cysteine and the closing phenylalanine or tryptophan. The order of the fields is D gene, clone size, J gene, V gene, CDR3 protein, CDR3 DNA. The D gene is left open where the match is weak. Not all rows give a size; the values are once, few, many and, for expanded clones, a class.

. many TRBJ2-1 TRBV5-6 CASSLVTLRYYNEQFF TGTGCCAGCAGCTTGGTGACCCTCCGGTATTACAATGAGCAGTTCTTC
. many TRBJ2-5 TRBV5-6 CASSSHYRETQYF TGTGCCAGCAGCTCTCATTACCGAGAGACCCAGTACTTC
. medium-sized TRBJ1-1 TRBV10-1 CASSETGIDTEAFF TGCGCCAGCAGTGAGACAGGGATCGACACTGAAGCTTTCTTT
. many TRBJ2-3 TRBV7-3 CASSSSGGGTDTQYF TGTGCCAGCAGCTCGTCTGGTGGGGGCACAGATACGCAGTATTTT
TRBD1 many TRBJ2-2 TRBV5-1 CASSPGGLGTGELFF TGCGCCAGCAGTCCAGGGGGCTTGGGCACCGGGGAGCTGTTTTTT
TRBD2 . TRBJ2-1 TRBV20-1 CSAPRAGVACEQFF TGCAGTGCTCCTAGAGCGGGAGTGGCTTGTGAGCAGTTCTTC
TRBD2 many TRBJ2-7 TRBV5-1 CASSSSSSSGALYEQYF TGCGCCAGCAGCTCCAGTTCCAGTAGCGGGGCCCTCTACGAGCAGTACTTC
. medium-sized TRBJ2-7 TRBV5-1 CASSSQAPRGFTYEQYF TGCGCCAGCAGCTCTCAAGCCCCGAGGGGCTTTACCTACGAGCAGTACTTC
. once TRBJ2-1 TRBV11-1 CASLPWAGAFDEHFF TGTGCCAGCCTTCCTTGGGCAGGGGCGTTCGATGAGCATTTCTTC
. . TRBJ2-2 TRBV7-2 CASSYRTGELFF TGTGCCAGCAGCTATAGGACCGGGGAGCTGTTTTTT
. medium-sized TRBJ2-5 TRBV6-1 CASRGALQETQYF TGTGCCAGCAGAGGGGCCCTTCAAGAGACCCAGTACTTC
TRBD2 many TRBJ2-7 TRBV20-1 CSARQVAGGNEQYF TGCAGTGCTAGACAAGTAGCGGGAGGGAACGAGCAGTACTTC
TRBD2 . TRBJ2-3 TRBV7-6 CASSFTGLAAYPSTDTQYF TGTGCCAGCAGCTTTACCGGACTAGCGGCCTACCCTAGCACAGATACGCAGTATTTT
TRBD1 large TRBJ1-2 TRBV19 CASSIDRGSYGYTF TGTGCCAGTAGTATTGACAGGGGTTCATATGGCTACACCTTC
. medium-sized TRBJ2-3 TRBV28 CASSPWTTDTQYF TGTGCCAGCAGCCCCTGGACCACAGATACGCAGTATTTT
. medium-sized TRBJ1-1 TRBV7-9 CASSLGGKGAFF TGTGCCAGCAGCTTAGGGGGTAAGGGAGCTTTCTTT
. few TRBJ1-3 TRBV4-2 CASSPWSAGTSGNTIYF TGTGCCAGCAGCCCATGGTCGGCAGGAACCTCTGGAAACACCATATATTTT
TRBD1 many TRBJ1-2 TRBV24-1 CATSDHNAQGAHGYTF TGTGCCACCAGTGATCACAATGCACAGGGGGCGCATGGCTACACCTTC
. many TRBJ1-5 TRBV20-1 CSARAQTAGGPQHF TGCAGTGCTAGAGCCCAGACAGCTGGAGGGCCCCAGCATTTT
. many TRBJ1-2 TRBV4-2 CASSQDLILGGRGYGYTF TGTGCCAGCAGCCAAGACCTTATACTTGGGGGGCGTGGCTATGGCTACACCTTC
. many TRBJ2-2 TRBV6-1 CASSLRRGNTGELFF TGTGCCAGCAGTCTTCGAAGGGGAAACACCGGGGAGCTGTTTTTT
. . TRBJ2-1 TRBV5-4 CASSMGNSAYSEQFF TGTGCCAGCAGCATGGGGAATAGCGCCTACAGTGAGCAGTTCTTC
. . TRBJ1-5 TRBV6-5 CASSLTGQRGNQPQHF TGTGCCAGCAGTTTAACTGGGCAGCGGGGCAATCAGCCCCAGCATTTT
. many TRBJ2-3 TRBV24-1 CATTGPNTDTQYF TGTGCCACCACTGGGCCCAACACAGATACGCAGTATTTT
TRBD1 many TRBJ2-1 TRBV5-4 CASSLRQGAYNEQFF TGTGCCAGCAGCTTGCGCCAGGGGGCCTACAATGAGCAGTTCTTC
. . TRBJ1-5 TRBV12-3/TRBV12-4 CASSHSGNNQPQHF TGTGCCAGCAGCCATTCCGGGAACAATCAGCCCCAGCATTTT
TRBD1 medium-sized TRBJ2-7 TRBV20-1 CSARSATGFEQYF TGCAGTGCTAGGTCCGCGACAGGGTTCGAGCAGTACTTC
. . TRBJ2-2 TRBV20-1 CGAWDLTGELFF TGCGGTGCTTGGGACCTCACCGGGGAGCTTTTTTTT
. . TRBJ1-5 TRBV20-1 CSARDNRGASNHPQHF TGCAGTGCTAGAGACAATCGGGGTGCTAGCAATCACCCCCAGCATTTT
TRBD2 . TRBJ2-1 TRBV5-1 CASSWTSGNNEQFF TGCGCCAGCAGCTGGACTAGCGGGAACAATGAGCAGTTCTTC
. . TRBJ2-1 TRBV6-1 CASILLAGPYNEQFF TGTGCCAGCATCCTTCTTGCGGGCCCTTACAATGAGCAGTTCTTC
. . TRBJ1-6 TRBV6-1 CASSEQGFESPLHF TGTGCCAGCAGTGAACAGGGATTCGAGTCACCCCTCCACTTT
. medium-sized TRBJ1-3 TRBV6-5 CASSYESGASGNTIYF TGTGCCAGCAGTTACGAATCGGGGGCTTCTGGAAACACCATATATTTT
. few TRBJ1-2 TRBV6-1 CASSDYRVFNVYGYTF TGTGCCAGCAGTGACTACAGGGTCTTTAATGTCTATGGCTACACCTTC
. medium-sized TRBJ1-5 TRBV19 CASTVIPGQPQHF TGTGCCAGTACCGTGATCCCGGGGCAGCCCCAGCATTTT
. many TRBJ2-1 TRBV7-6 CASSLDPGGFEQFF TGTGCCAGCAGCTTAGATCCCGGCGGTTTTGAGCAGTTCTTC
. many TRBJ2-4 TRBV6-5 CASSYPGGADIQYF TGTGCCAGCAGTTATCCTGGGGGCGCGGACATTCAGTACTTC
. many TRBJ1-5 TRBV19 CASNSGGEDQPQHF TGTGCCAGTAACTCCGGCGGGGAGGATCAGCCCCAGCATTTT
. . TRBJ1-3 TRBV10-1 CASKNLSHSGNTIYF TGCGCCAGCAAAAATCTGAGCCACTCTGGAAACACCATATATTTT
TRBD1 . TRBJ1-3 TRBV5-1 CASSPRDRGDSGNTIYF TGCGCCAGCAGCCCCCGGGACAGGGGAGACTCTGGAAACACCATATATTTT
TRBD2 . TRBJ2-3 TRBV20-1 CSARVGFWGGRSSTDTQYF TGCAGTGCTAGAGTCGGTTTTTGGGGGGGGAGGTCTAGCACAGATACGCAGTATTTT
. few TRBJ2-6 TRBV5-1 CASSLETGSGANVLTF TGCGCCAGCAGCTTGGAGACTGGCTCTGGGGCCAACGTCCTGACTTTC
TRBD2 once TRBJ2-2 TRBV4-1 CASSREGGAGELFF TGCGCCAGCAGCCGGGAGGGCGGAGCCGGGGAGCTGTTTTTT
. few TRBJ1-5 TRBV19 CASSPLQRDQPQHF TGTGCCAGTAGTCCCCTTCAGCGGGATCAGCCCCAGCATTTT
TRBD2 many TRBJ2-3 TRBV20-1 CSASMSSGKGTDTQYF TGCAGTGCTAGTATGAGCAGCGGGAAGGGCACAGATACGCAGTATTTT
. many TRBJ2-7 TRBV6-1 CASSLGQVGYEQYF TGTGCCAGCTCCCTAGGACAAGTTGGGTACGAGCAGTACTTC
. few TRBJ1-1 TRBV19 CASNIDRENTESFF TGTGCCAGTAATATAGACCGGGAGAACACTGAATCTTTCTTT
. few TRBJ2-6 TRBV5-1 CASSLGSSVANVQTF TGCGCCAGCAGCTTGGGGAGCTCTGTGGCCAACGTCCAGACTTTC
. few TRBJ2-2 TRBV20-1 CSARVGVRAAGELFF TGCAGTGCTAGGGTGGGCGTGAGGGCCGCCGGGGAGCTGTTTTTT
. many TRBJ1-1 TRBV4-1 CASSPPAVGVTEAFF TGCGCCAGCAGCCCCCCAGCGGTAGGCGTGACTGAAGCTTTCTTT
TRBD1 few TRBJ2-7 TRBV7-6 CASSSGQGTYEQYF TGTGCCAGCAGCTCTGGACAGGGAACCTACGAGCAGTACTTC
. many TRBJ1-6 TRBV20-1 CSARDPGESYNSPLHF TGCAGTGCTAGAGATCCGGGGGAGTCCTATAATTCACCCCTCCACTTT
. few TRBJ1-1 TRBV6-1 CASTLQTEAFF TGTGCCAGCACCCTTCAGACTGAAGCTTTCTTT
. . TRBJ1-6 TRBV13 CASSLGNSPLHF TGTGCCAGCAGCCTAGGGAATTCACCCCTCCACTTT